This T cell receptor (beta chain) was retrieved from a study of blood T cell repertoires in COVID-19. About the study: PBMCs, B-cell-depleted T cells, or T cells were the source of the cDNA or gDNA that made up the material.

The data were produced by immunoSEQ multiplex PCR, yet TCRdb's version contains in-frame clones alone and is incomplete. Of approximately 200,000 clones in the sample, roughly 82% were seen once. Germline-derived CDR1 and CDR2 are SGHVS and FQNEAQ. The CDR3 is 14 residues long. V lost 2 bases, J lost 6 bases, and 6 bases stayed unmatched. The chain couples TRBV7-8 to TRBJ2-7; 8 bases map to TRBD1. The sequence was obtained from a man in his forties who had recovered from COVID-19. The specimen sequenced was PBMCs or T cells enriched from blood (not recorded which). The CDR3 nucleotides read TGTGCCAGCAGCTTATTAGGACAGGGCTTCGAGCAGTACTTC. Amino acid sequence: CASSLLGQGFEQYF.